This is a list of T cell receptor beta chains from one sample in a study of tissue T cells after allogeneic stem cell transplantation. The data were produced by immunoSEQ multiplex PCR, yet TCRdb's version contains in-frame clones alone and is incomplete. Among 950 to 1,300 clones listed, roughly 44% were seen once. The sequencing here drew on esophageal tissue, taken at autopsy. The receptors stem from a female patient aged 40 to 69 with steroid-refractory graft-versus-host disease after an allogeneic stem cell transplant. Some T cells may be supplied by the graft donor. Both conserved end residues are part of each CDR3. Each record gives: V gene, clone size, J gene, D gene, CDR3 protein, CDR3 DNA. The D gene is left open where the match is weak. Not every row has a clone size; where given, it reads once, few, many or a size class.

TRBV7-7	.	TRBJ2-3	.	CASSLGRGPPSDTQYF	TGTGCCAGCAGCTTGGGCAGGGGCCCCCCGTCTGATACGCAGTATTTT
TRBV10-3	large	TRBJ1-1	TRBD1	CAISEAGTGNTEAFF	TGTGCCATCAGTGAAGCCGGGACAGGGAACACTGAAGCTTTCTTT
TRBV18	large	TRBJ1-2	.	CASSPRTEYGYTF	TGTGCCAGCTCACCACGGACTGAGTATGGCTACACCTTC
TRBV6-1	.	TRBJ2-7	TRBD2	CASSDSGASYEQYF	TGTGCCAGCAGTGATAGCGGGGCTTCATACGAGCAGTACTTC
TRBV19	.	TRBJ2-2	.	CASSWQSNTGELFF	TGTGCCAGTAGTTGGCAGTCGAACACCGGGGAGCTGTTTTTT
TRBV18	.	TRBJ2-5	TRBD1	CASSPQQGTETQYF	TGTGCCAGCTCACCACAACAGGGGACAGAGACCCAGTACTTC
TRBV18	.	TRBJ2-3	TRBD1	CASSGLDRGQYF	TGTGCCAGCTCAGGATTGGACAGGGGGCAATATTTT
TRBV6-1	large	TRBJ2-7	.	CASSEASGVSYEQYF	TGTGCCAGCAGTGAAGCGTCAGGGGTAAGCTACGAGCAGTACTTC
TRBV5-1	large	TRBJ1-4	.	CASSLDGFNEKLFF	TGCGCCAGCAGCTTGGACGGGTTTAATGAAAAACTGTTTTTT
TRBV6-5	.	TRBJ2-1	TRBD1	CASRPDRGRGNEQFF	TGTGCCAGCAGACCGGACAGGGGAAGAGGTAATGAGCAGTTCTTC
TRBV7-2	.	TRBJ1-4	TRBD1	CASSLASTGVHEKLFF	TGTGCCAGCAGCTTAGCGTCGACAGGGGTCCATGAAAAACTGTTTTTT
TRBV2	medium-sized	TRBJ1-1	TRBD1	CASSVRGHGLRGFF	TGTGCCAGCAGTGTTAGGGGGCATGGGCTTCGTGGATTCTTT
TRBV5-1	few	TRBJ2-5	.	CASSSRGETQYF	TGCGCCAGCAGCTCGAGGGGAGAGACCCAGTACTTC
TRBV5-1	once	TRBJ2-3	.	CASSPGVIGSTDTQYF	TGCGCCAGCAGCCCCGGGGTGATAGGTAGCACAGATACGCAGTATTTT
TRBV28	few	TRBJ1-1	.	CASSSRDGSILGEAFF	TGTGCCAGCAGTTCCCGGGACGGGTCGATTTTAGGTGAAGCTTTCTTT
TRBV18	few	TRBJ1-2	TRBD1	CASSLAGTAYGYTF	TGTGCCAGCTCACTAGCCGGGACAGCCTATGGCTACACCTTC
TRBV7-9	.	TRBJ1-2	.	CASSLVRDNGYTF	TGTGCCAGCAGCTTAGTCAGGGACAATGGCTACACCTTC
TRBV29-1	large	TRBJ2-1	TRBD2	CSVEADYASGRAWEQFF	TGCAGCGTTGAAGCCGACTACGCTAGCGGGAGGGCCTGGGAGCAGTTCTTC
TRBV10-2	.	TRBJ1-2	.	CASTPEVWMRYTF	TGCGCCAGCACCCCTGAAGTGTGGATGCGCTACACCTTC
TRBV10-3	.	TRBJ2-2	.	CAISPQGNTGELFF	TGTGCCATCAGCCCACAGGGTAACACCGGGGAGCTGTTTTTT
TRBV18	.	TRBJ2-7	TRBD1	CASSPGTGSYEQYF	TGTGCCAGCTCTCCCGGGACAGGATCCTACGAGCAGTACTTC
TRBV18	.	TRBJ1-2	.	CASSPDLYGYTF	TGTGCCAGCTCACCAGACCTCTATGGCTACACCTTC
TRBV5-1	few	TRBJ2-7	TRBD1	CASSLGGRFRDRGNYEQYF	TGCGCCAGCAGCTTGGGCGGGCGATTCCGGGACAGGGGAAACTACGAGCAGTACTTC
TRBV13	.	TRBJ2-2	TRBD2	CASSPLAGKTGELFF	TGTGCCAGCAGCCCGTTAGCGGGAAAAACCGGGGAGCTGTTTTTT
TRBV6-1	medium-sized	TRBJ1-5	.	CASSELRDYSNQPQHF	TGTGCCAGCAGTGAATTGCGGGATTATAGCAATCAGCCCCAGCATTTT
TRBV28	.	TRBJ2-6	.	CASSFGTSGANVLTF	TGTGCCAGCAGTTTTGGGACCTCTGGGGCCAACGTCCTGACTTTC
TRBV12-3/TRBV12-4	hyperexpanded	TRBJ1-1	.	CASSLGGNTEAFF	TGTGCCAGCAGTTTAGGAGGTAACACTGAAGCTTTCTTT
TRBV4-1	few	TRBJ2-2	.	CASSQVGSTGELFF	TGCGCCAGCAGCCAAGTTGGCAGCACCGGGGAGCTGTTTTTT
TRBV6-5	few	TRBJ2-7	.	CASTLHASSYEQYF	TGTGCCAGCACTCTCCACGCAAGCTCCTACGAGCAGTACTTC
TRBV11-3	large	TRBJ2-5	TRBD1	CASSTRQGHETQYF	TGTGCCAGCAGCACCAGACAGGGGCACGAGACCCAGTACTTC
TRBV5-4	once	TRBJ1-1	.	CASTWGGLDTEAFF	TGTGCCAGCACCTGGGGGGGTCTGGACACTGAAGCTTTCTTT
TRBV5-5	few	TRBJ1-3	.	CASSLAGSGNTIYF	TGTGCCAGCAGCTTGGCGGGGTCTGGAAACACCATATATTTT
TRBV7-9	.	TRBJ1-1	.	CASSLSNTEAFF	TGTGCCAGCAGCTTAAGTAACACTGAAGCTTTCTTT
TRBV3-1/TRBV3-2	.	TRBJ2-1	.	CASSQVLNEQFF	TGTGCCAGCAGCCAAGTTTTAAATGAGCAGTTCTTC
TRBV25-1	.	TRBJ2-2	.	CASSALGTGELFF	TGTGCCAGCAGTGCCCTAGGGACCGGGGAGCTGTTTTTT
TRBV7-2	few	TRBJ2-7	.	CASSLNGRGYEQYF	TGTGCCAGCAGCTTAAACGGGAGAGGCTACGAGCAGTACTTC
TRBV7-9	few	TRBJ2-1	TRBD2	CASSLELAGDNEQFF	TGTGCCAGCAGCTTAGAACTAGCGGGGGACAATGAGCAGTTCTTC
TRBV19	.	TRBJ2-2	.	CASSIVTGNIGELFF	TGTGCCAGTAGTATAGTAACAGGGAATATCGGGGAGCTGTTTTTT
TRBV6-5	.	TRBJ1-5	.	CASSLDIYSNQPQHF	TGTGCCAGCAGTTTGGACATCTATAGCAATCAGCCCCAGCATTTT
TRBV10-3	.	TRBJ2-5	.	CAIGKYGSGGETQYF	TGTGCCATCGGCAAATATGGATCAGGCGGCGAGACCCAGTACTTC
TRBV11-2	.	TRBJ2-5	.	CASSSLTGETQYF	TGTGCCAGCAGCTCCTTAACCGGGGAGACCCAGTACTTC
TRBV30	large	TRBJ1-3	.	CAWRDDSYSGNTIYF	TGTGCCTGGAGGGATGACAGTTACTCTGGAAACACCATATATTTT
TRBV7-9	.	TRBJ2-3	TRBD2	CASSFRGGADTQYF	TGTGCCAGCAGCTTTAGGGGAGGGGCAGATACGCAGTATTTT
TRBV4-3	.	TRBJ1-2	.	CASSQDGDSGYTF	TGCGCCAGCAGCCAGGACGGAGACTCTGGCTACACCTTC
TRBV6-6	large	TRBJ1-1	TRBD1	CASSRDRGLLNTEAFF	TGTGCCAGCAGCCGGGACAGGGGTCTTCTGAACACTGAAGCTTTCTTT
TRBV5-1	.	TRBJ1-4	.	CASTRDLGGEKLFF	TGCGCCAGCACCCGGGACTTGGGGGGTGAAAAACTGTTTTTT
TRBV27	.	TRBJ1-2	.	CASSPAGYYGYTF	TGTGCCAGCAGTCCTGCCGGGTACTATGGCTACACCTTC